This T cell receptor beta chain was documented in a study of blood T cell repertoires in COVID-19. Study in general: Acute and convalescent COVID-19 specimens originated in the United States, Italy and Spain. Nucleic acid was either cDNA or gDNA, and it came from T cells, B-cell-depleted T cells, or PBMCs.

Each participant's cohort was designated according to participant-reported clinical history. Study processing details: From reference gene primer amplification, estimates of nucleated cell counts were derived. Sequencing was performed with immunoSEQ multiplex PCR; in TCRdb, only in-frame clones are kept and a portion is missing. The D gene and trimming were derived from the DNA, and the V and J assignments and clone size from that table. The sample lists 300,000 to 400,000 clones, roughly 85% occurring once. Trimming removed 3 bases from V and 7 bases from J; junction bases left unmatched: 17. The CDR3 runs 17 residues. In germline, CDR1 is KGHSH, CDR2 LQKENI.

The sequence was obtained from a woman aged 40 to 49 with acute COVID-19. The chain has TRBV18 and TRBJ2-5; TRBD2 agrees at 7 bases. The material sequenced was PBMCs or T cells enriched from blood (not recorded which). CDR3 amino acids: CASSPDLTGGAGATQYF. CDR3 DNA: TGTGCCAGCTCACCCGACTTAACGGGGGGTGCTGGGGCGACCCAGTACTTC.